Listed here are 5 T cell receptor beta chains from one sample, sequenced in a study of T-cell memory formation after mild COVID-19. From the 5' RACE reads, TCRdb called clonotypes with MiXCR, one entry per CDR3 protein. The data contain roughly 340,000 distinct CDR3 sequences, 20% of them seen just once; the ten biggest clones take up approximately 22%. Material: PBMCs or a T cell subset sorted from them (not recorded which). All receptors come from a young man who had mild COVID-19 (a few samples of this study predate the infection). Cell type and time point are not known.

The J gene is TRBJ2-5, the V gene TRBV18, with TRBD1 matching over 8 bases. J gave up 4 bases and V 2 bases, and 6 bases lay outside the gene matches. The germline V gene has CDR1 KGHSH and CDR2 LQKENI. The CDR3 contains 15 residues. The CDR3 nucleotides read TGTGCCAGCTCACCAAGACAGGGGAGAGTAGAGACCCAGTACTTC. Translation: CASSPRQGRVETQYF.

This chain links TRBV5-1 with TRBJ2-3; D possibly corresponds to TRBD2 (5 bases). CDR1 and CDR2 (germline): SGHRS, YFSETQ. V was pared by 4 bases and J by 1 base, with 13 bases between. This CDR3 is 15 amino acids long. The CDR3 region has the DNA TGCGCCAGCAGCCCTATCTACGGGGGCACAGATACGCAGTATTTT. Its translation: CASSPIYGGTDTQYF.

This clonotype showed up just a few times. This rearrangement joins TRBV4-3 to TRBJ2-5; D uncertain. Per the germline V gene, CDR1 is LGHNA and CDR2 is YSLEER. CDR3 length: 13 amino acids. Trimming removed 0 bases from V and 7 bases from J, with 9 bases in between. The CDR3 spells CASSQDNFGTQYF. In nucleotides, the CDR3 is TGCGCCAGCAGCCAAGATAACTTCGGGACCCAGTACTTC.

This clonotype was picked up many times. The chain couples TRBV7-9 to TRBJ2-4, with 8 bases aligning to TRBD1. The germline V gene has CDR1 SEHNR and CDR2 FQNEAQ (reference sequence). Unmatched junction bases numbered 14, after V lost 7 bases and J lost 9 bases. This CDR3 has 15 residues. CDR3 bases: TGTGCCAGCACCCGTAAACAGGGGGGAATGGGCATTCAGTACTTC. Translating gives CASTRKQGGMGIQYF.

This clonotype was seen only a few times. CDR3 residues: CASSHLEGGEQYF. CDR3 sequence (DNA): TGCGCCAGCAGCCATCTGGAGGGTGGCGAGCAGTACTTC. The rearrangement joins TRBV5-1 to TRBJ2-7, with a tentative D call TRBD2 (6 bases). This CDR3 is 13 amino acids long. V was clipped by 4 bases and J by 6 bases, with 14 bases between them. Germline V gene lookup returns CDR1 SGHRS and CDR2 YFSETQ.